This T cell receptor (beta chain) was captured in a study of blood T cells in healthy people across ages. Study-wide findings and caveats: Per-million-T-cell TCR beta diversity fell roughly linearly with age. Because sorting was not performed, PBMCs prevented conclusive naive versus antigen-experienced comparison.

Points on this clonotype: Its antigen is undetermined.

Germline assignment: CDR1 LGHDT and CDR2 YNNKEL (reference sequence). Trimming pared 1 base from V and 0 bases from J, leaving 13 bases between. This CDR3 is 17 amino acids long. The second PCR ran roughly 7 to 12 cycles with a sample-barcoded 5' primer and J-beta primers. Each CDR3 protein is one row after TCRdb ran MiXCR on the 5' RACE reads. Here the sample spans under 2,000,000 distinct CDR3 sequences, around half being singletons. Each donor was a healthy Caucasian individual from Russia, aged about 6 to 90. No fewer than 7 million PBMCs went into each sample. V gene TRBV3-1 combines with J gene TRBJ2-1, with D unresolved. The clonotype originates from a woman aged 35 to 49 in good health. The sample comprised blood. CDR3 region: CASSQVFEASSYNEQFF. The CDR3 DNA reads TGTGCCAGCAGCCAAGTATTCGAGGCCAGCTCCTACAATGAGCAGTTCTTC.